The rows below give T cell receptor beta chains drawn from one sample of a study of vaccination and CD4 T cells after COVID-19. TCRdb itself ran the PCR reads through MiXCR, one entry per CDR3 protein. Counted here are about 4,400 distinct CDR3 sequences, approximately 19% occurring once; the ten biggest clones make up approximately 15%. These receptors are not linked to any known antigen. Sequencing was done on a sample of CD4+ T cells from blood, cultured in vitro. These receptors were collected from a human donor who had recovered from COVID-19. The CDR3 runs from the conserved cysteine through the conserved F or W. Expanded clones are given a class, and other clones once, few, many or no size at all.

V,size,J,CDR3
TRBV18,medium-sized,TRBJ2-5,CASSPTGLQETQYF
TRBV20-1,.,TRBJ2-3,CSAFGTSGGAGTDTQYF
TRBV9,.,TRBJ1-6,CASSPRVGDNSPLHF
TRBV15,few,TRBJ2-7,CATSNRDRVYEQYF
TRBV5-4,.,TRBJ1-1,CASSFARKNTEAFF
TRBV6-1,.,TRBJ2-7,CASSLRDRGYSSYEQYF
TRBV4-2,.,TRBJ1-2,CASSQESAFYGYTF
TRBV6-1,medium-sized,TRBJ2-2,CASSGAGAGELFF
TRBV9,.,TRBJ2-1,CASSGSGGAGNEQFF
TRBV5-6,few,TRBJ2-5,CASSHSIRGYVETQYF
TRBV27,.,TRBJ2-5,CASKVQETQYF
TRBV10-1,medium-sized,TRBJ1-6,CASSETAAGSSPLHF
TRBV7-3,.,TRBJ2-1,CASSLTTTSGTPNEQFF
TRBV27,few,TRBJ2-3,CASSSLTGRDTQYF
TRBV20-1,.,TRBJ1-1,CSARVGALNTEAFF
TRBV2,.,TRBJ2-4,CASSAQGAKNIQYF
TRBV28,.,TRBJ1-2,CASTSNRQIFHGYTF